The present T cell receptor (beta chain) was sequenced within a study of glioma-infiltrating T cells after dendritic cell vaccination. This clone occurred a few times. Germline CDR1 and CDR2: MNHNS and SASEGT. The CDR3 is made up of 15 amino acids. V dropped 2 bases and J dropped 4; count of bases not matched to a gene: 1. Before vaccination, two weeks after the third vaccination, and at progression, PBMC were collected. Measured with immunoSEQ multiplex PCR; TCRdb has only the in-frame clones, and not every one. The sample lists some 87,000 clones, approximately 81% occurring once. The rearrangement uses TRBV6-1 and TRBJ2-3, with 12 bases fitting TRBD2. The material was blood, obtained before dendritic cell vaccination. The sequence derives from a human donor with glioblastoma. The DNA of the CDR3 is TGTGCCAGCAGTGAACTAGCGGGGGGGCCAGATACGCAGTATTTT. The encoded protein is CASSELAGGPDTQYF.